The clone carrying this T cell receptor beta chain showed up just once. Its specificity is unknown. No conserved phenylalanine or tryptophan is present at the end of the CDR3, so a read error is the likely explanation. Because the CDR3's place on the DNA is in doubt, the DNA is left out and the CDR3 is given as listed by TCRdb. This sample is drawn from a study of STAT5B mutations in CD4+ large granular lymphocyte leukemia. Points from the study as a whole: 8/27 top patient clones versus 2/35 control clones were TRBV06-family.

Authors' data handling: Productive clonotypes were detectable down to 2.59 x 10-5 frequency. Sequenced by immunoSEQ multiplex PCR; TCRdb stores in-frame clones only, minus some. That table gives V, J and clone size, and the DNA gave D and trimming. The sample has some 41,000 clones; roughly 76% are singletons. Per the germline V gene, CDR1 is SEHNR and CDR2 is FQNEAQ (reference sequence). The CDR3 spans 11 residues, counting both ends. The sequence was collected from a human donor in good health. The chain has TRBV7-9 and TRBJ1-2. Specimen: CD4+ T cells from blood buffy coats. The CDR3 reads CASSLDVGSTS.